Presented here are 29 T cell receptor beta chains from one specimen sequenced in a study of CD8 T cells in ankylosing spondylitis. No antigen has been identified for these receptors. The study, taken as a whole, reports: A TCR beta motif of eight highly homologous variants appeared characteristic of ankylosing spondylitis blood.

Each CDR3 protein is one row after TCRdb ran MiXCR on the 5' RACE reads. The sample consists of more than 400,000 distinct CDR3 sequences, about 5.4% of them appearing once. The sequenced sample was blood, either unsorted or a sorted T cell fraction (not recorded which). These receptors all stem from a male donor with ankylosing spondylitis.

In its sample, this clonotype was seen a few times. V is TRBV5-1 and J is TRBJ2-7, with 7 bases matching TRBD1. The CDR3 contains 14 residues. V lost 4 bases to trimming and J lost 4 bases; unmatched junction nucleotides: 8. Germline V CDR1 and CDR2: SGHRS, YFSETQ. DNA for the CDR3: TGCGCCAGCAGCGCCCAACAGGGGTTGTACGAGCAGTACTTC. Amino acids: CASSAQQGLYEQYF.

In its sample, this clonotype was seen many times. The rearrangement links TRBV6-4 to TRBJ1-1; possible D gene TRBD1, 5 bases. Germline lookup yields CDR1 MRHNA and CDR2 SNTAGT. V lost 6 bases and J 4 bases, leaving 15 bases between the germline ends. The CDR3 has 14 amino acids. CDR3 in amino acids: CASSANRQGTEAFF. CDR3 nucleotides: TGTGCCAGCAGCGCCAACAGGCAGGGCACTGAAGCTTTCTTT.

In its sample, this clonotype was seen many times. The chain joins TRBV10-3 to TRBJ1-1; 8 bases are shared with TRBD1. Germline loops: CDR1 ENHRY, CDR2 SYGVKD. Trimming took 7 bases from V and 4 from J; bases not matched to a gene: 5. This CDR3 comprises 13 residues. CDR3 DNA sequence: TGTGCCATCACGGACAGGGTGAGCACTGAAGCTTTCTTT. Translation gives CAITDRVSTEAFF.

The gene calls are TRBV3-1 and TRBJ2-2; D is unresolved. CDR3 size: 15 residues. CDR1 LGHDT and CDR2 YNNKEL come from the germline V gene (reference sequence). V was cut by 2 bases and J by 6 bases, with 13 bases left in between. CDR3 sequence (DNA): TGTGCCAGCAGCCAACCAAGACATTTTGCCGGGGAGCTGTTTTTT. Translation gives CASSQPRHFAGELFF.

This clonotype has at least ten counts. The chain is built from TRBV7-2 and TRBJ2-2; 8 bases match TRBD1. J gave up 2 bases and V 6 bases, and 5 bases lay outside the gene matches. The CDR3 contains 15 residues. The germline CDR1 and CDR2 sequences are SGHTA and FQGNSA. The CDR3 protein is CASRPDRDNTGELFF. Written as DNA, the CDR3 is TGTGCCAGCAGACCGGACAGGGACAACACCGGGGAGCTGTTTTTT.

This clonotype was recorded many times. The chain links TRBV29-1 to TRBJ1-1, with D possibly matching TRBD1 (5 bases). The CDR3 runs 14 residues. V dropped 6 bases and J dropped 1 base, with 15 bases sitting between them. Germline-derived CDR1 and CDR2 are SQVTM and ANQGSEA. The CDR3 nucleotides read TGCAGCGTCCTAACGGGGGTGTCGAACACTGAAGCTTTCTTT. It codes for CSVLTGVSNTEAFF.

This clonotype was counted many times. The rearrangement joins TRBV7-3 to TRBJ2-3; weak D call: TRBD1 (7 bases). Germline V gene data show CDR1 as SGHTA and CDR2 as FQGTGA. The ends were cut back, 4 bases at V and 5 bases at J, with 10 bases in the middle. This CDR3 is built from 13 residues. The CDR3 DNA follows: TGTGCCAGCAGCTCCCAGGGGGGAGATACGCAGTATTTT. As protein: CASSSQGGDTQYF.

In its sample, this clonotype was seen many times. This rearrangement joins TRBV9 to TRBJ1-2; D is uncertain. The germline V gene has CDR1 SGDLS and CDR2 YYNGEE. V lost 0 bases and J 2 bases, leaving 8 bases between the germline ends. The CDR3 spans 14 residues. The CDR3 DNA follows: TGTGCCAGCAGCGTAGGGGCAGACAACTATGGCTACACCTTC. Encoded protein: CASSVGADNYGYTF.

This clonotype was counted many times. V is TRBV12-5 and J is TRBJ2-1; D remains ambiguous. This CDR3 comprises 13 residues. The V gene's germline CDR1 is LGHNT and CDR2 FRNRAP. The V end was cut by 1 base, the J end by 3 bases, with 4 bases between. CDR3 in DNA: TGTGCTAGTGGTTTGGACGGCTACAATGAGCAGTTCTTC. Residues: CASGLDGYNEQFF.

The V and J genes are TRBV20-1 and TRBJ1-2; D may be TRBD1 (6 bases). Trimming stripped 6 bases from V and 4 bases from J, with 24 bases between. The germline V gene encodes CDR1 DFQATT and CDR2 SNEGSKA (reference sequence). There are 16 residues in the CDR3. The CDR3 here is CSAGPTGSQNRYGYTF. CDR3 nucleotides: TGCAGTGCGGGTCCCACAGGGAGCCAGAATCGCTATGGCTACACCTTC.

This clonotype showed up many times. This chain connects TRBV4-2 to TRBJ1-2, with 7 bases fitting TRBD1. The CDR3 runs to 13 residues. Germline V gives CDR1 LGHNA, CDR2 YNFKEQ. V shed 2 bases and J 4 bases; nucleotides not matched to a gene: 1. CDR3 nucleotides: TGTGCCAGCAGCCAAAGGGACAGCTATGGCTACACCTTC. It codes for CASSQRDSYGYTF.

The chain links TRBV20-1 to TRBJ2-1; either TRBD1 or TRBD2 may fit D (6 bases each). The germline V and J ends were trimmed by 1 base and 0 bases, with 16 bases remaining between them. The germline V gene has CDR1 DFQATT and CDR2 SNEGSKA (reference sequence). The CDR3 has 17 residues. The CDR3 spells CSARAHGGLSSYNEQFF. The CDR3 DNA reads as TGCAGTGCTAGAGCCCACGGGGGCCTGAGCTCCTACAATGAGCAGTTCTTC.

This clonotype was recorded many times. This chain joins TRBV4-2 and TRBJ2-4; TRBD2 aligns across 15 bases. The germline CDR1 and CDR2 sequences are LGHNA and YNFKEQ. The CDR3 contains 19 residues. With V trimmed by 3 bases and J by 0 bases, 6 bases remained unmatched. The CDR3 loop reads CASSQGLAGGYGAKNIQYF. The CDR3 DNA reads TGTGCCAGCAGCCAGGGACTAGCGGGAGGTTATGGAGCCAAAAACATTCAGTACTTC.

This clonotype has a count of ten or more. This rearrangement joins TRBV20-1 to TRBJ1-1; D not resolved. Trimming removed 6 bases at V and 5 bases at J, with 19 bases between. Germline values: CDR1 DFQATT, CDR2 SNEGSKA (reference sequence). The CDR3 runs 14 residues. The CDR3 loop is CSATYLRGGTEAFF. The CDR3, as DNA: TGCAGTGCGACCTACCTCCGGGGAGGGACTGAAGCTTTCTTT.

Ten or more counts support this clonotype. The CDR3 DNA follows: TGTGCCAGCAGTTTCTATGGTAACACCGGGGAGCTGTTTTTT. Residues: CASSFYGNTGELFF. The chain employs TRBV27 and TRBJ2-2; D gene unclear. V was pared by 3 bases and J by 2 bases, with 7 bases between. The CDR3 loop spans 14 amino acids. CDR1 MNHEY and CDR2 SMNVEV come from the germline V gene (reference sequence).

This clonotype has more than one count but fewer than ten. This sequence joins TRBV7-9 and TRBJ2-3; tentatively, D is TRBD1 or TRBD2 (6 bases each). There are 14 residues in the CDR3. V was shortened by 3 bases and J by 5 bases, with 12 bases between the two germline ends. Per germline, CDR1 SEHNR and CDR2 FQNEAQ (reference sequence). The CDR3 bases are TGTGCCAGCAGCTTGGGGGGCGTAGAAGATACGCAGTATTTT. Residues: CASSLGGVEDTQYF.

Ten or more counts support this clonotype. The J gene is TRBJ2-7, the V gene TRBV5-1; tentative D call: TRBD1 (6 bases). Germline V gene data show CDR1 as SGHRS and CDR2 as YFSETQ. The V and J ends lost 4 bases and 2 bases respectively, with 10 bases between them. The CDR3 is 13 amino acids. The DNA of the CDR3 is TGCGCCAGCAGCCTGGACAGTCCCTACGAGCAGTACTTC. Translated: CASSLDSPYEQYF.

The table lists this clonotype with many counts. The genes are TRBV20-1 and TRBJ2-1; 10 nucleotides match TRBD2. The germline CDR1 and CDR2 sequences are DFQATT and SNEGSKA (reference sequence). This CDR3 contains 14 residues. V trimming: 1 base; J trimming: 9 bases; junction bases outside the gene matches: 6. CDR3 loop: CSARGLAGVSEQFF. The CDR3 DNA reads TGCAGTGCTAGAGGGCTAGCGGGAGTCAGTGAGCAGTTCTTC.

This clonotype was detected only a few times. The chain carries TRBV9 and TRBJ2-1; 9 bases match TRBD2. CDR1 and CDR2 from the germline V gene are SGDLS and YYNGEE. J was trimmed by 7 bases and V by 0 bases; bases with no gene match: 8. This CDR3 spans 16 amino acids. CDR3 coding DNA: TGTGCCAGCAGCGTAGACGGCGGGGGGGGAAAAAATGAGCAGTTCTTC. Residues: CASSVDGGGGKNEQFF.

This clonotype came up many times. The gene calls are TRBV5-1 and TRBJ2-1; the D is unclear. Looked up from germline, CDR1 is SGHRS and CDR2 is YFSETQ. The CDR3 consists of 12 residues. V was pared by 1 base and J by 9 bases, with 8 bases between. CDR3 sequence: CASSLRGGEQFF. CDR3 nucleotide sequence: TGCGCCAGCAGCTTGCGAGGTGGTGAGCAGTTCTTC.

This clonotype was observed many times. This rearrangement joins TRBV6-2 or TRBV6-3 to TRBJ1-2, with 9 bases matching TRBD1. V shed 8 bases, J shed 8 bases, and the junction held 15 bases outside the gene matches. Germline lookup yields CDR1 MNHEY and CDR2 SVGEGT. There are 15 residues in the CDR3. The chain's CDR3 is CASCTTGGILGGYTF. In DNA, the CDR3 is TGTGCCAGCTGTACTACAGGGGGCATACTCGGCGGCTACACCTTC.

This clonotype was picked up a small number of times. The chain uses TRBV2 and TRBJ1-2; no definite D call. This CDR3 is 16 amino acids long. CDR1 is SNHLY, CDR2 FYNNEI, per germline. In DNA form, the CDR3 reads TGTGCGACCACCGGAGGATCCCCCTTAGCTAACTATGGCTACACCTTC. Translated, it gives CATTGGSPLANYGYTF. The full variable domain, its missing parts supplied by reference TRBV2 and TRBJ1-2, is EPEVTQTPSHQVTQMGQEVILRCVPISNHLYFYWYRQILGQKVEFLVSFYNNEISEKSEIFDDQFSVERPDGSNFTLKIRSTKLEDSAMYFCATTGGSPLANYGYTFGSGTRLTVV.

This clonotype has a count of ten or more. This chain joins TRBV5-1 and TRBJ2-1; D is undetermined. Germline loops: CDR1 SGHRS, CDR2 YFSETQ. This CDR3 is built from 14 residues. V was trimmed by 3 bases and J by 7 bases, leaving 14 bases between them. The CDR3 region is CASSWPTRSNEQFF. The DNA of the CDR3 is TGCGCCAGCAGCTGGCCGACCAGGAGTAATGAGCAGTTCTTC.

This clonotype appeared many times. V is TRBV5-1 and J is TRBJ2-5, with D possibly being TRBD2 (5 bases). CDR3 size: 15 residues. The germline V gene has CDR1 SGHRS and CDR2 YFSETQ. Trimming took off 1 base at V and 5 bases at J, with 15 bases between the two ends. DNA of the CDR3: TGCGCCAGCAGCTTGTTGGTGGGAGTCCGGGAGACCCAGTACTTC. Its translation: CASSLLVGVRETQYF.

This clonotype was seen ten or more times. The chain employs TRBV5-6 and TRBJ2-7; 7 bases fit TRBD2. Per the germline V gene, CDR1 is SGHDT and CDR2 is YYEEEE. The ends lost 2 bases at V and 3 bases at J; junction bases unmatched: 20. This CDR3 spans 19 amino acids. The CDR3 is CASSLYGRAGGYGFYEQYF. The CDR3 DNA reads as TGTGCCAGCAGCTTATATGGGAGGGCCGGAGGGTATGGTTTCTACGAGCAGTACTTC.

This clonotype was observed at least ten times. CDR3 in amino acids: CASSFLSGTGYEQYF. In DNA form, the CDR3 reads TGTGCCAGCAGTTTCCTCTCCGGGACAGGGTACGAGCAGTACTTC. This rearrangement joins TRBV28 to TRBJ2-7; 9 bases agree with TRBD1. Germline CDR1 MDHEN, CDR2 SYDVKM. This CDR3 is built from 15 residues. J was trimmed by 4 bases and V by 3 bases; bases with no gene match: 7.

This clonotype was seen at least ten times. V is TRBV27 and J is TRBJ2-5, with 12 bases matching TRBD2. The V and J ends lost 6 bases and 5 bases, in that order; junction bases with no gene match: 7. This CDR3 region has 15 residues. From germline, CDR1 is MNHEY and CDR2 SMNVEV (reference sequence). CDR3 sequence reads: CASRLAGGPGETQYF. In nucleotides, the CDR3 is TGTGCCAGCAGGCTAGCGGGAGGGCCTGGGGAGACCCAGTACTTC.

This sequence joins TRBV6-2 or TRBV6-3 and TRBJ1-1; D is unclear. CDR1 MNHEY and CDR2 SVGEGT come from the germline V gene. V was clipped by 6 bases and J by 1 base, with 9 bases between them. The CDR3 contains 13 residues. The CDR3 DNA reads TGTGCCAGCAGACCCGGGTGGAACACTGAAGCTTTCTTT. It translates to CASRPGWNTEAFF.

In its sample, this clonotype was seen many times. This sequence joins TRBV27 and TRBJ1-1; D perhaps matches TRBD1 (5 bases). V lost 6 bases and J lost 4, with 12 bases in between. This CDR3 is 13 amino acids long. CDR1 is MNHEY and CDR2 is SMNVEV in the germline V gene (reference sequence). In nucleotides, the CDR3 is TGTGCCAGCAGGAGGGGATCGGGCACTGAAGCTTTCTTT. Protein product: CASRRGSGTEAFF.